The 4 T cell receptor beta chains below were found in one sample sequenced in a study of CD8 T cells in Susac syndrome. Random hexamers were used to reverse transcribe about 0.45 to 1 ug of RNA. TCRdb itself ran the immunoSEQ multiplex PCR reads through MiXCR, one entry per CDR3 protein. This sample has around 150,000 distinct CDR3 sequences, with about 94% found just once. Sequencing used CD4+ T cells from PBMCs. These receptors all stem from a human donor in good health.

The rearrangement links TRBV29-1 to TRBJ2-1; the D gene is possibly TRBD2 (5 bases). Germline loops: CDR1 SQVTM, CDR2 ANQGSEA. The V end was cut by 7 bases, the J end by 4 bases, with 14 bases between. This CDR3 contains 13 residues. CDR3: CSASDWNYNEQFF. Here the CDR3 DNA reads TGCAGCGCCTCGGACTGGAATTACAATGAGCAGTTCTTC.

In DNA form, the CDR3 reads TGTGCCAGCAGCCAGCAACAGGGTGTGGAGCAGTTCTTC. This encodes CASSQQQGVEQFF. The chain has TRBV14 and TRBJ2-1; D may be TRBD1 (6 bases). This CDR3 region has 13 residues. Germline CDR1 and CDR2: SGHDN and FVKESK. V was shortened by 3 bases and J by 10 bases, with 13 bases between the two germline ends. Together with reference TRBV14 and TRBJ2-1, the CDR3 gives the full variable domain: EAGVTQFPSHSVIEKGQTVTLRCDPISGHDNLYWYRRVMGKEIKFLLHFVKESKQDESGMPNNRFLAERTGGTYSTLKVQPAELEDSGVYFCASSQQQGVEQFFGPGTRLTVL.

This chain uses TRBV25-1 with TRBJ2-1; D call uncertain. V lost 5 bases to trimming and J lost 10 bases, with 12 bases between them. The length of the CDR3 is 12 residues. CDR1 and CDR2 from the germline V gene are MGHDK and SYGVNS. CDR3 amino acids: CASSSYIGEQFF. The CDR3 DNA reads as TGTGCCAGCAGTTCCTACATAGGCGAGCAGTTCTTC.

The chain is built from TRBV20-1 and TRBJ2-7, with 13 bases aligning to TRBD2. J lost 2 bases, V lost 6 bases, and 10 bases had no gene match. The germline gives CDR1 DFQATT, CDR2 SNEGSKA (reference sequence). This CDR3 is 16 amino acids long. The CDR3 DNA follows: TGCAGTGCGCCGACTAGCGGGGGGTTTCTAACCTACGAGCAGTACTTC. Its protein product is CSAPTSGGFLTYEQYF.